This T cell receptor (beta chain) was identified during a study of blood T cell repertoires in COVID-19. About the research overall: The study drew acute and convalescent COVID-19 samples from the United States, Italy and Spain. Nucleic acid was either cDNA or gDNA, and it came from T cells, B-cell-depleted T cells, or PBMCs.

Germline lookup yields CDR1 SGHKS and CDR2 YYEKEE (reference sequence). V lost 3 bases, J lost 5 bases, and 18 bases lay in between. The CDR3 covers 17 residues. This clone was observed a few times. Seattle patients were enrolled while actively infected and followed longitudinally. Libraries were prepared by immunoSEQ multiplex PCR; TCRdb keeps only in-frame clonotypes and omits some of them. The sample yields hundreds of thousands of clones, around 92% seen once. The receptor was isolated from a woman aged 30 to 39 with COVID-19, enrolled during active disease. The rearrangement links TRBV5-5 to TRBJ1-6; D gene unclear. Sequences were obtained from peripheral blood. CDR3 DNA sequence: TGTGCCAGCAGCTCCTACCCTGAGGCAGTAAATAATTCACCCCTCCACTTT. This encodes CASSSYPEAVNNSPLHF.